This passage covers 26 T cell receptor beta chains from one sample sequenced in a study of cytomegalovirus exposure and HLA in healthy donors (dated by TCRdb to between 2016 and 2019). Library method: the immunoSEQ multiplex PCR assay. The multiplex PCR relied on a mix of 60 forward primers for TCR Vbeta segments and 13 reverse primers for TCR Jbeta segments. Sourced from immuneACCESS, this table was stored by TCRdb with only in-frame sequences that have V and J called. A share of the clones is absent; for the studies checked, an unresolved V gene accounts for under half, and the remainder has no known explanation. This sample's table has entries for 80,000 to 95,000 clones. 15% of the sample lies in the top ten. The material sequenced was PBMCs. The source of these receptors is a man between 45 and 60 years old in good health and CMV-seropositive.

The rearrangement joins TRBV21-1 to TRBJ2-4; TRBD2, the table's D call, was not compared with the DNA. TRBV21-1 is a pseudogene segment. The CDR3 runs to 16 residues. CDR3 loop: CASNVKSGRAKNIQYF. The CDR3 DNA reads TGTGCCAGCAACGTAAAAAGCGGGAGGGCCAAAAACATTCAGTACTTC.

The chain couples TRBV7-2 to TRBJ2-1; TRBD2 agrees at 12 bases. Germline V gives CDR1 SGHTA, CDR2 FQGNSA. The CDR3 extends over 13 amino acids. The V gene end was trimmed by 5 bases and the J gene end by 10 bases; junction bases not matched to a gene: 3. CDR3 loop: CASSPGTSGEQFF. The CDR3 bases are TGTGCCAGCAGCCCCGGGACTAGCGGGGAGCAGTTCTTC.

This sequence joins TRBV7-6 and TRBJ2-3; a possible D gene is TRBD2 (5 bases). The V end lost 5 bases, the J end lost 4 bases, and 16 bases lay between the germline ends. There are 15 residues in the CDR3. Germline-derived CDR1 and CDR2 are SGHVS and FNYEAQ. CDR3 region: CASSRLSGPPDTQYF. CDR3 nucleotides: TGTGCCAGCAGCCGGTTAAGCGGCCCCCCAGATACGCAGTATTTT.

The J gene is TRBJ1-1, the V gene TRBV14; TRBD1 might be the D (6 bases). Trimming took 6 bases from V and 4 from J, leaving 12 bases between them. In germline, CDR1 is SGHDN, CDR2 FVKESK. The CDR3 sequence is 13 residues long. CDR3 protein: CASSWGRITEAFF. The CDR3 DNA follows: TGTGCCAGCAGTTGGGGGCGGATCACTGAAGCTTTCTTT.

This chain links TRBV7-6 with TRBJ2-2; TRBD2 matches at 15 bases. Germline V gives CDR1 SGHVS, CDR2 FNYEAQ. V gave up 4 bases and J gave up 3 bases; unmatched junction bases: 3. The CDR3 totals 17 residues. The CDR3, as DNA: TGTGCCAGCAGCTGGGGGACTAGCGGGAGGTACACCGGGGAGCTGTTTTTT. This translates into CASSWGTSGRYTGELFF.

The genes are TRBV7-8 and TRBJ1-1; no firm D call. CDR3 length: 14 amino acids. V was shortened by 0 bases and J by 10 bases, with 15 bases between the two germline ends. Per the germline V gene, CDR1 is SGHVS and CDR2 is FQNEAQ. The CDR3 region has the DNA TGTGCCAGCAGCTTAGCCCCCGACCGGCCGGGAGCTTTCTTT. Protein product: CASSLAPDRPGAFF.

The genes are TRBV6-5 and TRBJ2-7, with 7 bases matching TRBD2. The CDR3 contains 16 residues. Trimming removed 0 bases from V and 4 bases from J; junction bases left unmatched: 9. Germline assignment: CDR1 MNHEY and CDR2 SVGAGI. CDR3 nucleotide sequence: TGTGCCAGCAGTTACTCCGGGGGGAGTATGATGTACGAGCAGTACTTC. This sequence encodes CASSYSGGSMMYEQYF.

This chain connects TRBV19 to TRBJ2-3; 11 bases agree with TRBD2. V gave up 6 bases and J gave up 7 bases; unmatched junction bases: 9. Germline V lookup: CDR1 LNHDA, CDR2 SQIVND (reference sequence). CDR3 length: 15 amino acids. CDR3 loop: CASRGGLAERYTQYF. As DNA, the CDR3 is TGTGCCAGTAGGGGGGGACTAGCGGAGAGATATACGCAGTATTTT.

CDR3 residues: CASSQTSGRDEQFF. CDR3 DNA: TGTGCCAGCAGCCAAACTAGCGGGAGAGATGAGCAGTTCTTC. The V and J genes are TRBV11-2 and TRBJ2-1; 11 bases match TRBD2. V trimming: 5 bases; J trimming: 8 bases; junction bases outside the gene matches: 5. The CDR3 totals 14 residues. CDR1 is SGHAT, CDR2 FQNNGV, per germline.

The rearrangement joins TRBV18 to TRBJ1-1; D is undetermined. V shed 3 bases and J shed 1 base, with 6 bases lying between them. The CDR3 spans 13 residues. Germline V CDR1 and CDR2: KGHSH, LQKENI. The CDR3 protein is CASSPPQNTEAFF. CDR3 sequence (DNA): TGTGCCAGCTCACCCCCACAGAACACTGAAGCTTTCTTT. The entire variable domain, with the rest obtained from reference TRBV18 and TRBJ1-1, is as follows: NAGVMQNPRHLVRRRGQEARLRCSPMKGHSHVYWYRQLPEEGLKFMVYLQKENIIDESGMPKERFSAEFPKEGPSILRIQQVVRGDSAAYFCASSPPQNTEAFFGQGTRLTVV.

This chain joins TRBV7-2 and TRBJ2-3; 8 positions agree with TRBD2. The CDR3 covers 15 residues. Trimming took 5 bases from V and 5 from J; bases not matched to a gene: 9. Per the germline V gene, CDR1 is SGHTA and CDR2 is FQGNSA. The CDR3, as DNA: TGTGCCAGCAGCCTAAGAGCGGGAGACGGAGATACGCAGTATTTT. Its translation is CASSLRAGDGDTQYF.

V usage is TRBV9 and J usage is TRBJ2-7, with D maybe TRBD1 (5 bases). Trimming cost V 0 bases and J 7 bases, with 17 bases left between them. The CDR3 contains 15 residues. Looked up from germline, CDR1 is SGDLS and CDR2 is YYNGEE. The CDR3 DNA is TGTGCCAGCAGCGTAGGAGGTGGGGCCTCCAGGGAGCAGTACTTC. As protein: CASSVGGGASREQYF.

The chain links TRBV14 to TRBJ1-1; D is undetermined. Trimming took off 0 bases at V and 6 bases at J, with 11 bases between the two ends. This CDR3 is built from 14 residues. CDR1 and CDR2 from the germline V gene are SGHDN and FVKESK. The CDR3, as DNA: TGTGCCAGCAGCCAAGAGTTGAGACACGCTGAAGCTTTCTTT. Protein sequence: CASSQELRHAEAFF.

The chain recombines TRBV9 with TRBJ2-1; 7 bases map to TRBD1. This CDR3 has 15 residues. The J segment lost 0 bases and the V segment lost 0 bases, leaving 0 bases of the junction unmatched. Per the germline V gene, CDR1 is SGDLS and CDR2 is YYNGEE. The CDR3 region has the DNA TGTGCCAGCAGCGTAGAGGGGGCCTCCTACAATGAGCAGTTCTTC. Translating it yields CASSVEGASYNEQFF.

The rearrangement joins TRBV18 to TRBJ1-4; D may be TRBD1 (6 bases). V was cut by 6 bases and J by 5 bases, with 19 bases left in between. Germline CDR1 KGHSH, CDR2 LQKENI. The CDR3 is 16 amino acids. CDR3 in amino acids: CASSPFRQVGNEKLFF. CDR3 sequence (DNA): TGTGCCAGCTCCCCATTCCGACAGGTGGGGAATGAAAAACTGTTTTTT.

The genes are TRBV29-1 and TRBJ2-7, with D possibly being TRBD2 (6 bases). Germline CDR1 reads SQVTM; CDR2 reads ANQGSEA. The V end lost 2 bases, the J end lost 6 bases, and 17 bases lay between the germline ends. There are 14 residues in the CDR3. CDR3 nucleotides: TGCAGCGTTGAATTGGACCAAGGGAGGCGCGAGCAGTACTTC. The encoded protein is CSVELDQGRREQYF.

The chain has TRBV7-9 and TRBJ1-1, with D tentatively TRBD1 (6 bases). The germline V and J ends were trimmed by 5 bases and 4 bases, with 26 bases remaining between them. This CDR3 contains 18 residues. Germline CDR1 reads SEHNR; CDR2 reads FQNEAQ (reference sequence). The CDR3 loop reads CASSRNWGQGPSGTEAFF. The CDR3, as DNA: TGTGCCAGCAGCCGTAACTGGGGGCAGGGGCCGTCGGGCACTGAAGCTTTCTTT.

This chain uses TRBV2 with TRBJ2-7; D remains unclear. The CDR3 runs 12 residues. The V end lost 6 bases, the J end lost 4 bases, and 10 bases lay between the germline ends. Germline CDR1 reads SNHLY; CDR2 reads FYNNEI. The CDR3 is CASRIISYEQYF. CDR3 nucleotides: TGTGCCAGCAGAATAATTTCGTACGAGCAGTACTTC.

The CDR3 protein is CAWSVVGTSGYTF. CDR3 bases: TGTGCCTGGAGTGTGGTGGGGACATCTGGCTACACCTTC. The rearrangement uses TRBV30 and TRBJ1-2, with D possibly matching TRBD1 (6 bases). This CDR3 has 13 amino acids. V lost 0 bases and J 7 bases, leaving 12 bases between the germline ends. Germline V gene sequence: CDR1 GTSNPN, CDR2 SVGIG (reference sequence).

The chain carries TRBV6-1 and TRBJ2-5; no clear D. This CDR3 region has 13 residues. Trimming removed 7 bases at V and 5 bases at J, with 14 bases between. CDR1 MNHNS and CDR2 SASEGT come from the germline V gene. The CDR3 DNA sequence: TGTGCCAGCAATATTGACACCCGGGAGACCCAGTACTTC. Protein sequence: CASNIDTRETQYF.

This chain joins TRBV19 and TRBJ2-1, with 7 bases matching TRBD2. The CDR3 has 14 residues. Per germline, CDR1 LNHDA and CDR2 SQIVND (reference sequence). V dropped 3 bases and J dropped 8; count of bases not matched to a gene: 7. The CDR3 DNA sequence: TGTGCCAGTAGTATGTGGGGAGGGGCCGATGAGCAGTTCTTC. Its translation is CASSMWGGADEQFF. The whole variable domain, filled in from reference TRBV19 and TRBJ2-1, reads DGGITQSPKYLFRKEGQNVTLSCEQNLNHDAMYWYRQDPGQGLRLIYYSQIVNDFQKGDIAEGYSVSREKKESFPLTVTSAQKNPTAFYLCASSMWGGADEQFFGPGTRLTVL.

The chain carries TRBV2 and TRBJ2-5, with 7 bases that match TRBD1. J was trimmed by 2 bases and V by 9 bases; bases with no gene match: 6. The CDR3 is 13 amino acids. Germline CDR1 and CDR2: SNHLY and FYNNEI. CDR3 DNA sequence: TGTGCCAGTGGGTGGGACAGTCAAGAGACCCAGTACTTC. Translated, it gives CASGWDSQETQYF.

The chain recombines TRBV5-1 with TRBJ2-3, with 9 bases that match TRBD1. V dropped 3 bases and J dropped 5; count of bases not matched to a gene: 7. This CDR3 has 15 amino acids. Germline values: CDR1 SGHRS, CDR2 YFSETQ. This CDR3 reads CASSWDREGRDTQYF. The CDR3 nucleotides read TGCGCCAGCAGCTGGGACAGGGAAGGCCGAGATACGCAGTATTTT. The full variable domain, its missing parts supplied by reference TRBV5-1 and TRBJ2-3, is KAGVTQTPRYLIKTRGQQVTLSCSPISGHRSVSWYQQTPGQGLQFLFEYFSETQRNKGNFPGRFSGRQFSNSRSEMNVSTLELGDSALYLCASSWDREGRDTQYFGPGTRLTVL.

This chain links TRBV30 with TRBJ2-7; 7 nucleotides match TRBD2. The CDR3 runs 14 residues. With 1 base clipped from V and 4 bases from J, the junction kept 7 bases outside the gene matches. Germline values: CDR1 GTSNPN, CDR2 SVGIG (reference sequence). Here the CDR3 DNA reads TGTGCCTGGAGTGGTCAACCGGGGGGATACGAGCAGTACTTC. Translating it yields CAWSGQPGGYEQYF.

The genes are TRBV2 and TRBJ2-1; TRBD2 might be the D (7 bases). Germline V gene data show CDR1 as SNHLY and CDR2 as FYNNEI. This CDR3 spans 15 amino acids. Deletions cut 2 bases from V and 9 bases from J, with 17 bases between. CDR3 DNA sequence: TGTGCCAGCAGTGAAATTGGCGGGAGAGGGGGTGAGCAGTTCTTC. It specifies CASSEIGGRGGEQFF.

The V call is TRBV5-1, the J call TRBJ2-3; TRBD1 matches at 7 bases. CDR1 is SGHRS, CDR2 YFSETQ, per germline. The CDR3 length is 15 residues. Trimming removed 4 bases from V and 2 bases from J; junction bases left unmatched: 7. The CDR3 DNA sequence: TGCGCCAGCAGCCCCGGGACAGACTACACAGATACGCAGTATTTT. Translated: CASSPGTDYTDTQYF.